This is a list of T cell receptor beta chains from one sample in a study of cytomegalovirus exposure and HLA in healthy donors. Sequencing was performed with immunoSEQ multiplex PCR; in TCRdb, only in-frame clones are kept and a portion is missing. The table records 85,000 to 100,000 clones, roughly nine tenths of them present only once. The sequenced material came from PBMCs. The receptor set was obtained from a man younger than 40 in good health and CMV-seropositive. Each CDR3 is given with its conserved first and last residue. D genes are given only for firm matches. Clone size is not always given. Where it is, it says once, few, many or a class for expanded clones.

J gene,D gene,V gene,clone size,CDR3 protein,CDR3 DNA
TRBJ2-2,.,TRBV10-3,.,CAISDSDTNTGELFF,TGTGCCATCAGTGACTCGGACACCAACACCGGGGAGCTGTTTTTT
TRBJ1-5,.,TRBV5-5,.,CASSLGHGQVPGQPQHF,TGTGCCAGCAGCTTGGGCCATGGGCAGGTTCCAGGTCAGCCCCAGCATTTT
TRBJ2-7,.,TRBV5-1,.,CASSFFSGSSYEQYF,TGCGCCAGCAGCTTTTTTAGCGGCAGCTCCTACGAGCAGTACTTC
TRBJ2-7,.,TRBV28,.,CASSPRVSYEQYF,TGTGCCAGCAGCCCCAGGGTCTCGTACGAGCAGTACTTC
TRBJ1-1,.,TRBV4-2,.,CASSQDRAGVGTEAFF,TGTGCCAGCAGCCAAGATAGGGCAGGGGTTGGAACTGAAGCTTTCTTT
TRBJ2-3,TRBD1,TRBV5-1,.,CASRRGHNTDTQYF,TGCGCCAGCCGTAGGGGGCACAACACAGATACGCAGTATTTT
TRBJ2-2,TRBD1,TRBV5-1,once,CASSSQGPGELFF,TGCGCCAGCAGCTCACAGGGGCCCGGGGAGCTGTTTTTT
TRBJ2-1,TRBD2,TRBV7-3,.,CASSSQAGVTYNEQFF,TGTGCCAGCAGTTCACAAGCGGGAGTAACCTACAATGAGCAGTTCTTC
TRBJ2-2,.,TRBV18,.,CASSPRTSRAGELFF,TGTGCCAGCTCACCAAGGACTTCACGGGCCGGGGAGCTGTTTTTT
TRBJ1-5,.,TRBV5-8,.,CASSLAADQHF,TGTGCCAGCAGCTTGGCTGCAGATCAGCATTTT
TRBJ1-2,TRBD1,TRBV5-1,.,CASSKTQGDDYGYTF,TGCGCCAGCAGCAAAACTCAGGGGGACGACTATGGCTACACCTTC
TRBJ1-5,TRBD1,TRBV15,once,CATSRSGQEGNQPQHF,TGTGCCACCAGCAGGTCAGGACAGGAAGGCAATCAGCCCCAGCATTTT
TRBJ2-7,.,TRBV4-1,.,CASSRYRELDEQYF,TGCGCCAGCAGCCGGTACAGGGAACTGGACGAGCAGTACTTC
TRBJ1-5,TRBD1,TRBV6-6,.,CASGHNSRQGQPQHF,TGTGCCAGCGGCCACAACTCTCGACAGGGTCAGCCCCAGCATTTT
TRBJ2-2,.,TRBV15,.,CATSRDMAANTGELFF,TGTGCCACCAGCAGAGATATGGCTGCGAACACCGGGGAGCTGTTTTTT
TRBJ2-1,.,TRBV9,once,CASSVTVATMNNEQFF,TGTGCCAGCAGCGTAACGGTAGCGACAATGAACAATGAGCAGTTCTTC
TRBJ1-4,.,TRBV28,few,CASSNGGIEEKLFF,TGTGCCAGCAGCAACGGGGGGATAGAGGAAAAACTGTTTTTT
TRBJ1-3,.,TRBV25-1,.,CASSRPSGNTIYF,TGTGCCAGCAGCAGGCCCTCTGGAAACACCATATATTTT
TRBJ1-1,.,TRBV5-1,.,CASSSRETEAFF,TGCGCCAGCAGCTCCCGTGAGACTGAAGCTTTCTTT
TRBJ2-7,TRBD1,TRBV2,.,CASTETGQYYEQYF,TGTGCCAGCACTGAGACAGGGCAGTACTACGAGCAGTACTTC
TRBJ2-7,TRBD1,TRBV27,.,CASSLTGAGYEQYF,TGTGCCAGCAGTTTAACAGGGGCAGGGTACGAGCAGTACTTC
TRBJ2-5,.,TRBV5-1,.,CASSLAVQETQYF,TGCGCCAGCAGCTTGGCCGTGCAAGAGACCCAGTACTTC
TRBJ2-7,TRBD1,TRBV6-1,.,CASSENFRQGAPYEQYF,TGTGCCAGCAGTGAAAACTTTCGCCAGGGGGCCCCCTACGAGCAGTACTTC
TRBJ2-3,.,TRBV5-1,.,CASSLHRPQVADTQYF,TGCGCCAGCAGCTTGCACAGGCCACAGGTGGCAGATACGCAGTATTTT
TRBJ2-1,TRBD2,TRBV18,.,CASSPPLAGFYNEQFF,TGTGCCAGCTCACCACCGCTAGCGGGATTCTACAATGAGCAGTTCTTC
TRBJ1-5,.,TRBV2,.,CASSLTGLGNQPQHF,TGTGCCAGCAGCCTGACAGGTCTCGGAAATCAGCCCCAGCATTTT
TRBJ2-3,.,TRBV6-1,.,CASSEIKGGTDTQYF,TGTGCCAGCAGTGAAATAAAGGGGGGGACAGATACGCAGTATTTT
TRBJ1-3,TRBD1,TRBV5-1,.,CASSLADRGDTIYF,TGCGCCAGCAGCTTGGCGGACAGGGGGGACACCATATATTTT
TRBJ2-7,TRBD2,TRBV5-4,.,CASSWGLAGVEQYF,TGTGCCAGCAGCTGGGGACTAGCGGGAGTCGAGCAGTACTTC
TRBJ2-1,TRBD2,TRBV7-9,once,CASSPNPGERDYNEQFF,TGTGCCAGCAGCCCCAACCCCGGGGAGCGGGACTACAATGAGCAGTTCTTC
TRBJ1-4,TRBD1,TRBV10-3,.,CAISESGTVEEKLFF,TGTGCCATCAGTGAGTCGGGGACAGTGGAGGAAAAACTGTTTTTT
TRBJ2-7,TRBD2,TRBV6-5,.,CASIDLAGGLYEQYF,TGTGCCAGCATTGACCTAGCGGGAGGTCTCTACGAGCAGTACTTC
TRBJ1-1,.,TRBV5-1,.,CVSSGGQMNTEAFF,TGCGTCAGCAGCGGTGGACAGATGAACACTGAAGCTTTCTTT
TRBJ1-3,.,TRBV5-1,once,CASSFGQGNTIYF,TGCGCCAGCAGCTTCGGACAGGGAAACACCATATATTTT
TRBJ1-1,.,TRBV5-5,.,CASSLQGRVNTEAFF,TGTGCCAGCAGCTTGCAAGGGAGGGTGAACACTGAAGCTTTCTTT
TRBJ2-1,.,TRBV14,.,CASSQDYGSEQFF,TGTGCCAGCAGCCAAGATTACGGTTCTGAGCAGTTCTTC
TRBJ2-7,.,TRBV28,.,CASTTRRGLSNEQYF,TGTGCCAGCACCACGAGGAGGGGGCTCTCTAACGAGCAGTACTTC
TRBJ1-3,.,TRBV28,.,CASSWMGSSGNTIYF,TGTGCCAGCAGTTGGATGGGGAGCTCTGGAAACACCATATATTTT
TRBJ2-7,.,TRBV4-1,.,CASSQDPYARASYEQYF,TGCGCCAGCAGCCAAGATCCTTACGCCCGAGCCTCCTACGAGCAGTACTTC
TRBJ1-2,TRBD1,TRBV4-1,.,CASSPTGNGYTF,TGCGCCAGCAGCCCGACAGGGAATGGCTACACCTTC
TRBJ1-2,TRBD1,TRBV2,.,CASSMGQGVGGYTF,TGTGCCAGCAGCATGGGACAGGGGGTTGGTGGCTACACCTTC
TRBJ2-3,TRBD2,TRBV2,.,CASSVLAGRSTDTQYF,TGTGCCAGCAGTGTTCTAGCGGGAAGGAGCACAGATACGCAGTATTTT
TRBJ2-2,.,TRBV5-1,.,CASSWERGYGTGELFF,TGCGCCAGCAGCTGGGAGAGAGGGTATGGGACCGGGGAGCTGTTTTTT
TRBJ2-7,TRBD2,TRBV4-1,once,CASSQGPTSGTYEQYF,TGCGCCAGCAGCCAAGGCCCGACTAGCGGTACCTACGAGCAGTACTTC
TRBJ2-7,.,TRBV25-1,.,CASSEGDYEQYF,TGTGCCAGCAGTGAAGGAGACTACGAGCAGTACTTC
TRBJ1-2,.,TRBV11-2,.,CASSLGAGDYGYTF,TGTGCCAGCAGCTTAGGAGCAGGGGACTATGGCTACACCTTC
TRBJ2-2,.,TRBV6-1,.,CASSEADTANTGELFF,TGTGCCAGCAGTGAAGCAGACACGGCCAACACCGGGGAGCTGTTTTTT
TRBJ2-3,TRBD2,TRBV13,.,CASSLLGLAGQDTQYF,TGTGCCAGCAGCTTACTCGGACTAGCGGGACAAGATACGCAGTATTTT
TRBJ2-1,.,TRBV13,.,CASSLQIKSSYNEQFF,TGTGCCAGCAGCTTACAGATCAAAAGCTCCTACAATGAGCAGTTCTTC
TRBJ2-2,TRBD2,TRBV5-4,.,CASSPTSGRNTGELFF,TGTGCCAGCAGCCCAACTAGCGGGAGGAACACCGGGGAGCTGTTTTTT
TRBJ2-5,.,TRBV28,.,CASSLYDSGGETQYF,TGTGCCAGCAGTTTATATGATAGCGGAGGGGAGACCCAGTACTTC
TRBJ1-5,.,TRBV10-2,few,CASSVGSRSSQPQHF,TGCGCCAGCAGTGTTGGATCGCGGAGCAGTCAGCCCCAGCATTTT
TRBJ1-1,.,TRBV2,.,CASIWDTASNTEAFF,TGTGCCAGCATCTGGGACACCGCTTCGAACACTGAAGCTTTCTTT
TRBJ1-1,TRBD1,TRBV19,.,CASTPLGQGAKNTEAFF,TGTGCCAGTACACCCCTGGGACAGGGGGCTAAAAACACTGAAGCTTTCTTT
TRBJ2-3,TRBD2,TRBV27,once,CASMKRESTDTQYF,TGTGCCAGCATGAAGCGGGAGAGCACAGATACGCAGTATTTT
TRBJ1-1,.,TRBV28,.,CASSLLGHEAFF,TGTGCCAGCAGCCTCCTGGGACACGAAGCTTTCTTT
TRBJ2-7,.,TRBV7-2,.,CASSLVVPAYEQYF,TGTGCCAGCAGCTTAGTAGTGCCGGCCTACGAGCAGTACTTC
TRBJ2-5,TRBD1,TRBV11-2,once,CASSLGQGSETQYF,TGTGCCAGCAGCTTAGGACAGGGTTCAGAGACCCAGTACTTC